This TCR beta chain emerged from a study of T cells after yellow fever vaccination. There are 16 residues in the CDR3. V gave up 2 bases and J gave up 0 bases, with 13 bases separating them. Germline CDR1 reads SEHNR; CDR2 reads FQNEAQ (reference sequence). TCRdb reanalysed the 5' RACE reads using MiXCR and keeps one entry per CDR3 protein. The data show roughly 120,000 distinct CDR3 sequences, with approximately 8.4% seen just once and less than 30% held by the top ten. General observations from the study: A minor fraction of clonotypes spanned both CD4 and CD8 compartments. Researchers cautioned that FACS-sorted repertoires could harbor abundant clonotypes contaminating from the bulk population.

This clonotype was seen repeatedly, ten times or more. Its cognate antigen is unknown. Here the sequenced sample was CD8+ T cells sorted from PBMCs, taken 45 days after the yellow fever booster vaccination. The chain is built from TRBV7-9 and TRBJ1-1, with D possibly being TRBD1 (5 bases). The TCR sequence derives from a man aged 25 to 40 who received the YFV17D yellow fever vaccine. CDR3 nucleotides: TGTGCCAGCAGCTTACTTCAGGGAAACATGAACACTGAAGCTTTCTTT. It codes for CASSLLQGNMNTEAFF.